The TCR beta chain described here comes from a study of cytomegalovirus exposure and HLA in healthy donors. Overall study results and limits: It was reportedly the case that the classifier diagnosed cytomegalovirus status with high specificity and sensitivity. A subsequent analysis found that TCR clusters from the first cohort also tended to co-occur in the 120 validation repertoires, with 90% to 95% of cluster scores above 0. CMV antigen specificity was confirmed in vitro for three CMV-associated chains. The authors enumerated 150 to 200 TCR beta chains as linked to cytomegalovirus.

For this clone: Its cognate antigen is unknown.

Produced via immunoSEQ multiplex PCR; TCRdb's table is partial and in-frame only. The sample comprises tens of thousands of clones, 95% to 98% of which are singletons, and roughly 0.8% rests with the top ten. CDR3 length: 15 residues. CDR1 and CDR2 (germline): SGHTA, FQGNSA. Trimming shortened V by 1 base and J by 0 bases, and 9 bases separated the two germline ends. This receptor was obtained from a man between 18 and 35 years old in good health and CMV-seronegative. Specimen: PBMCs. The gene calls are TRBV7-2 and TRBJ1-2, with a weak D call TRBD1 (6 bases). The CDR3 protein is CASSLDRQANYGYTF. The CDR3 DNA follows: TGTGCCAGCAGCTTAGACCGACAGGCTAACTATGGCTACACCTTC.